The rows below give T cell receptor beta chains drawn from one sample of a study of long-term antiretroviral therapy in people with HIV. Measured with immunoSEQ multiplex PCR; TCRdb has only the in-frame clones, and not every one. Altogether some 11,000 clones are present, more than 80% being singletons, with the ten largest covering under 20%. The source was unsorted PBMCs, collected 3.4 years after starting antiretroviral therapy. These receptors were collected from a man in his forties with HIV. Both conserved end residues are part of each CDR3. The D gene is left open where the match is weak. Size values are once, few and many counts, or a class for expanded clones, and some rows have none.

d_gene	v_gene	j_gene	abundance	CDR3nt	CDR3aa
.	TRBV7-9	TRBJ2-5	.	TGTGCCAGCAGCTTCTGGGCAGGGAACCAAGAGACCCAGTACTTC	CASSFWAGNQETQYF
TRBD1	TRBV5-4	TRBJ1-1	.	TGTGCCAGCAGTCCCAGGGGGCTCCCTGAAGCTTTCTTT	CASSPRGLPEAFF
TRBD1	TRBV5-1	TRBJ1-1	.	TGCGCCAGCAGAAGGGACAGCCCTATGAACACTGAAGCTTTCTTT	CASRRDSPMNTEAFF
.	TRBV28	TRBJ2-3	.	TGTGCCAGCAGTTCTCCGGGATCCACAGATACGCAGTATTTT	CASSSPGSTDTQYF
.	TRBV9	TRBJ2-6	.	TGTGCCAGCAGCGCCCAAAGAGGGACCGGGTGGGCCAACGTCCTGACTTTC	CASSAQRGTGWANVLTF
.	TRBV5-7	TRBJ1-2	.	TGTGCCAGCAGCTTGTCCTCTCTTAACTATGGCTACACCTTC	CASSLSSLNYGYTF
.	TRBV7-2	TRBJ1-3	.	TGTGCCAGCAGCCCCAGAACACACACCATATATTTT	CASSPRTHTIYF
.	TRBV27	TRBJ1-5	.	TGTGCCAGCAGTTTCTTAACAGGCCCCCCCCAGCCCCAGCATTTT	CASSFLTGPPQPQHF
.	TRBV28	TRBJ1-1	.	TGTGCCAGCAGTCTTCGATCTGAAGCTTTCTTT	CASSLRSEAFF
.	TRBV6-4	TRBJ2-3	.	TGTGCCAGCAGTGACTCTTCAGGAGGGACAGATACGCAGTATTTT	CASSDSSGGTDTQYF
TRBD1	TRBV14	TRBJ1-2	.	TGTGCCAGCAGCCAAGGGGCAAGACAGGGTGAAGGCTACACCTTC	CASSQGARQGEGYTF
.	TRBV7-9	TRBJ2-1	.	TGTGCCAGCAGCTTACAGGCCGGCGAGTTCTTC	CASSLQAGEFF
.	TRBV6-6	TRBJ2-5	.	TGTGCCAGCAGTTACTCCCAGCCAGGGCAGACCCAGTACTTC	CASSYSQPGQTQYF
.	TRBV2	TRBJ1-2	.	TGTGCCAGCAGTGGCTCGATAGGTAGCTGGAACTATGGCTACACCTTC	CASSGSIGSWNYGYTF
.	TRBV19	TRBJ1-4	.	TGTGCCAGTAGTATCGGCAGGGTCTTTGATGAAAAACTGTTTTTT	CASSIGRVFDEKLFF
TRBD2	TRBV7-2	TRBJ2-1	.	TGTGCCAGCAGCGCGACAGGGATGGGACTAGCGGGAGATAGTGAGCAGTTCTTC	CASSATGMGLAGDSEQFF
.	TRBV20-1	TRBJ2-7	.	TGCAGTGCTAGAGAGGAAGAGCAGTACTTC	CSAREEEQYF
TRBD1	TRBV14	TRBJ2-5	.	TGTGCCAGCAGCACCCGACAGGGGAAACAAGAGACCCAGTACTTC	CASSTRQGKQETQYF
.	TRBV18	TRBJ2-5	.	TGTGCCAGCTCACCAAAGGTGGGAGAGACCCAGTACTTC	CASSPKVGETQYF
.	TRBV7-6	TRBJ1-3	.	TGTGCCAGCAGCTTACGGGGCCTTGGAACCAACTCTGGAAACACCATATATTTT	CASSLRGLGTNSGNTIYF
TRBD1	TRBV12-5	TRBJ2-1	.	TGTGCTAGTGGTTTGGGGGACAGGGATGGAGGTGAGCAGTTCTTC	CASGLGDRDGGEQFF
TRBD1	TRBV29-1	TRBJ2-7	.	TGCAGCGTAGACGGGGACAGTCCCTACGAGCAGTACTTC	CSVDGDSPYEQYF
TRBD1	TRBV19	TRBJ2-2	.	TGTGCCAGTCGGGACAGGGGGACTGGGGAGCTGTTTTTT	CASRDRGTGELFF
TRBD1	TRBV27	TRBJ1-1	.	TGTGCCAGCAGGACACCCTCTGGACAGGGCGCCATGAACACTGAAGCTTTCTTT	CASRTPSGQGAMNTEAFF
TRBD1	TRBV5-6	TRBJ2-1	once	TGTGCCAGCAGCCGGACAGGGGTGGATGAGCAGTTCTTC	CASSRTGVDEQFF
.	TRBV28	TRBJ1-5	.	TGTGCCAGCAAGTATGGCTCAGCGGCCCATCAGCCCCAGCATTTT	CASKYGSAAHQPQHF
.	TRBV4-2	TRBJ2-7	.	TGTGCCAGCAGCCAAGCCCCCCTAACGCAGCAGTACTTC	CASSQAPLTQQYF
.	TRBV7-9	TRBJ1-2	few	TGTGCCAGCAGCTTAATGTCGGATGGCTACACCTTC	CASSLMSDGYTF
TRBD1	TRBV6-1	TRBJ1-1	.	TGTGCCAGCAGTGAAGCGTTGGGACAGAGCCTGATGAACACTGAAGCTTTCTTT	CASSEALGQSLMNTEAFF
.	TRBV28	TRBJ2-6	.	TGTGCCAGCAGTTTAATAGGGGCTGGGGCCAACGTCCTGACTTTC	CASSLIGAGANVLTF
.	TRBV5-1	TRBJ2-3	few	TGCGCCAGCAGCTTGGGGGTCTCGAGCACAGATACGCAGTATTTT	CASSLGVSSTDTQYF
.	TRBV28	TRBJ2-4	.	TGTGCCAGCAGTCCCACCCGGAGAGGTCGGAACATTCAGTACTTC	CASSPTRRGRNIQYF
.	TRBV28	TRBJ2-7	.	TGTGCCAGCAGTTTAATCATAGGGTCTCGGTACGAGCAGTACTTC	CASSLIIGSRYEQYF
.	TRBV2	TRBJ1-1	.	TGTGCCAGCAGTGCCCACGAGAGGAACACTGAAGCTTTCTTT	CASSAHERNTEAFF
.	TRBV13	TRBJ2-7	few	TGTGCCAGCAGCTTTAGAGCCGCCCTGATGGGGTTCACGAATTACGAGCAGTACTTC	CASSFRAALMGFTNYEQYF